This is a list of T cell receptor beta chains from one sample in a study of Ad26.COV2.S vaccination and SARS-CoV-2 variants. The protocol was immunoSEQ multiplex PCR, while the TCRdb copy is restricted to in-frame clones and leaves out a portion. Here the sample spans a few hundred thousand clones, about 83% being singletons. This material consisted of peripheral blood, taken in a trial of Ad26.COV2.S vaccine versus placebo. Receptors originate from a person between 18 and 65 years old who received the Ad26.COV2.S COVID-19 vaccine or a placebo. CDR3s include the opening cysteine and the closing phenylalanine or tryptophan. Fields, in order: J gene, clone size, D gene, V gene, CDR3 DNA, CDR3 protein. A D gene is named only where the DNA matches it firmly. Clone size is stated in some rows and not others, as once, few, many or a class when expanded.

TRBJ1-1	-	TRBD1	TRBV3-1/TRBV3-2	TGTGCCAGCAGCCAATCAGGGGGTGCCGAAGCTTTCTTT	CASSQSGGAEAFF
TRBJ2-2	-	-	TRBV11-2	TGTGCCAGCAGCTTAGATTTGGGGTTTTTCGCGAACACCGGGGAGCTGTTTTTT	CASSLDLGFFANTGELFF
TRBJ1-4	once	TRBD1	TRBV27	TGTGCCAGCAGTGCCAACAGGGGTCGTGAAAAACTGTTTTTT	CASSANRGREKLFF
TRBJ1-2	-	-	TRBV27	TGTGCCAGCAGTTCCCATGGGCAGCCTATCTATGGCTACACCTTC	CASSSHGQPIYGYTF
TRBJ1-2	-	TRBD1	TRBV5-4	TGTGCCAGCAGCTACCCTCAGGGACAGGGTGTACGAGGCTACACCTTC	CASSYPQGQGVRGYTF
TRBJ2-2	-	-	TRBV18	TGTGCCAGCTCAACAGTGACCCTCGCCGGGGAGCTGTTTTTT	CASSTVTLAGELFF
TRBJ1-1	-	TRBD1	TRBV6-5	TGTGCCAGCAGTTACTCCTGGACAGGAGGCACTGAAGCTTTCTTT	CASSYSWTGGTEAFF
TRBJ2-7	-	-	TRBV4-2	TGTGCCAGCAGCCAAGAGGAGGGGTACGGTTCCTACGAGCAGTACTTC	CASSQEEGYGSYEQYF
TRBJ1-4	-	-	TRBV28	TGTGCCAGCAGTTTGTATGGGACGGGCTCTAATGAAAAACTGTTTTTT	CASSLYGTGSNEKLFF
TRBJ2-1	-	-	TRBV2	TGTGCCAGCAGTGAAGTAAGGGGTCCCTACAATGAGCAGTTCTTC	CASSEVRGPYNEQFF
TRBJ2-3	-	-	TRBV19	TGTGCCAGTAGTATGGAGCGGCAGCCCACAGATACGCAGTATTTT	CASSMERQPTDTQYF
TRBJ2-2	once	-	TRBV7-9	TGTGCCAGCAGCTTATTTCGGGGGCTAACCGGGGAGCTGTTTTTT	CASSLFRGLTGELFF
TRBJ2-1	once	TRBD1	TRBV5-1	TGCGCCAGCAGCGTAACAGGGGGAACCTACAATGAGCAGTTCTTC	CASSVTGGTYNEQFF
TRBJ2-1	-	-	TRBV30	TGTGCCTGGAGCCCCGGAGACAATGAGCAGTTCTTC	CAWSPGDNEQFF
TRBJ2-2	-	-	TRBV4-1	TGCGCCAGCAGCCAAGGCCAGGGTCGAACCGGGGAGCTGTTTTTT	CASSQGQGRTGELFF
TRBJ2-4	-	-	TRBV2	TGTGCCAGCAGAAAGGGGGGGCTAATTCTAGCCAAAAACATTCAGTACTTC	CASRKGGLILAKNIQYF
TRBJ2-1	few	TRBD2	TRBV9	TGTGCCAGCAGCCCTCGACTAGCTCGGGACAATGAGCAGTTCTTC	CASSPRLARDNEQFF